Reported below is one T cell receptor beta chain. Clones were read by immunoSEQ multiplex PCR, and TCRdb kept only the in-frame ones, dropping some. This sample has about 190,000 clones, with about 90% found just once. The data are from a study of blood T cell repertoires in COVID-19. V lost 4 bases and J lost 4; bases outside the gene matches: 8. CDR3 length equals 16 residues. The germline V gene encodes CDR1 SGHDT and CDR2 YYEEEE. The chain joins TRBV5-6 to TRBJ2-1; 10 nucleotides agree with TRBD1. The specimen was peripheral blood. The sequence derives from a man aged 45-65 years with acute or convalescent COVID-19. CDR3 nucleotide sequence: TGTGCCAGCAGCCCCGGGACAGGGGACTTATACAATGAGCAGTTCTTC. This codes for CASSPGTGDLYNEQFF.